These T cell receptor beta chains were read from a single sample in a study of blood T cell repertoires in COVID-19. Sequencing was performed with immunoSEQ multiplex PCR; in TCRdb, only in-frame clones are kept and a portion is missing. The sample lists approximately 31,000 clones; 65% to 90% were seen once. The sequencing input was peripheral blood. The receptors derive from a woman older than 75 with active or convalescent COVID-19. The CDR3 runs from the conserved cysteine through the conserved F or W. A D gene is named only where the DNA matches it firmly. Size values are once, few and many counts, or a class for expanded clones, and some rows have none.

size,J,D,V,DNA,CDR3
.,TRBJ1-6,TRBD1,TRBV5-5,TGTGCCAGCAGCCGGGCGGGACAGCTCTATAATTCACCCCTCCACTTT,CASSRAGQLYNSPLHF
medium-sized,TRBJ2-1,TRBD2,TRBV9,TGTGCCAGCAGCGTAGGATGGACTAGCGGCCGTGAGGAGCAGTTCTTC,CASSVGWTSGREEQFF
.,TRBJ1-2,TRBD1,TRBV19,TGTGCCAGTTCAGTAGCCTTAGGACAGGGCGGGAGTGGCTACACCTTC,CASSVALGQGGSGYTF
.,TRBJ2-5,TRBD2,TRBV6-5,TGTGCCAGCACTCCCCCGCACGCGGGAGTAGAGACCCAGTACTTC,CASTPPHAGVETQYF
.,TRBJ2-1,.,TRBV3-1/TRBV3-2,TGTGCCAGCAGCCAAGGCGGGAACCGGGGCAATGAGCAGTTCTTC,CASSQGGNRGNEQFF
.,TRBJ2-3,.,TRBV30,TGTGCCTGGAGTGATTGGACAGACACAGATACGCAGTATTTT,CAWSDWTDTDTQYF
.,TRBJ2-5,.,TRBV7-2,TGTGCCGTCGCGCGGGGAGCAGGAGAGACCCAGTACTTC,CAVARGAGETQYF
.,TRBJ1-5,.,TRBV27,TGTGCCAGCAGTTTCATCAGTAGCAATCAGCCCCAGCATTTT,CASSFISSNQPQHF
few,TRBJ2-2,.,TRBV5-1,TGCGCCAGCAGCTTGGCGGCTGGAGGGAGTGGCACCGGGGAGCTGTTTTTT,CASSLAAGGSGTGELFF
.,TRBJ2-7,.,TRBV3-1/TRBV3-2,TGTGCCAGCACCCGGCGGGGGCTCTACGAGCAGTACTTC,CASTRRGLYEQYF
.,TRBJ2-7,TRBD2,TRBV4-1,TGCGCCAGCAGCCTAAACCCCCCTAGCGGAATATACTCCTACGAGCAGTACTTC,CASSLNPPSGIYSYEQYF
.,TRBJ1-2,.,TRBV18,TGTGCCAGCTCACCACCTACAGGTGATGGCTACACCTTC,CASSPPTGDGYTF
.,TRBJ1-5,TRBD1,TRBV7-2,TGTGCCAGCAGCCCCCGGACAGGGCCTCAGCCCCAGCATTTT,CASSPRTGPQPQHF
.,TRBJ2-5,.,TRBV27,TGTGCCAGCAGTCCCGTGGCGGGACAAGAGACCCAGTACTTC,CASSPVAGQETQYF
.,TRBJ2-3,.,TRBV20-1,TGCAGTGCTAGTACCGGGACTGCCACAGATACGCAGTATTTT,CSASTGTATDTQYF
.,TRBJ1-4,.,TRBV27,TGTGCCAGCAGTTTGGCAGGGGCGTCAACTAATGAAAAACTGTTTTTT,CASSLAGASTNEKLFF
.,TRBJ2-1,TRBD2,TRBV3-1/TRBV3-2,TGTGCCAGCAGCCAAGAAGGGACTAGGGTAAACAATGAGCAGTTCTTC,CASSQEGTRVNNEQFF
.,TRBJ2-5,.,TRBV20-1,TGCAGTGCTAGTATTAGCGCGCAAGAGACCCAGTACTTC,CSASISAQETQYF
.,TRBJ2-5,TRBD1,TRBV5-4,TGTGCCAGCGCCCCTCGGACAGGGGGCGTGGAGACCCAGTACTTC,CASAPRTGGVETQYF
.,TRBJ1-2,.,TRBV5-1,TGCGCCAGCACCGACACTAACTATGGCTACACCTTC,CASTDTNYGYTF
.,TRBJ1-4,.,TRBV15,TGTGCCACCAGCAACGCTGGATGGAGAGACTGGACTAATGAAAAACTGTTTTTT,CATSNAGWRDWTNEKLFF
.,TRBJ2-1,TRBD1,TRBV19,TGTGCCAGTAGTCTTCCCGGGACAGGGATATACAATGAGCAGTTCTTC,CASSLPGTGIYNEQFF
.,TRBJ1-4,.,TRBV6-6,TGTGCCACCGGGGGAGGGCCCTATGAAAAACTGTTTTTT,CATGGGPYEKLFF
few,TRBJ2-2,TRBD2,TRBV7-8,TGTGCCAGCAGCCACTCTAGCGGGAGGCCCCCCGGGGAGCTGTTTTTT,CASSHSSGRPPGELFF
once,TRBJ2-7,TRBD2,TRBV6-1,TGTGCCAGCAGTGAATTTCGGGGGGGCGAGCAGTACTTC,CASSEFRGGEQYF
.,TRBJ1-4,.,TRBV6-5,TGTGCCAGCAACCCGGGGGGGACATTTGAAAAACTGTTTTTT,CASNPGGTFEKLFF
.,TRBJ2-1,TRBD2,TRBV11-2,TGTGCCAGCAGCTTACGGGGGGGATACAATGAGCAGTTCTTC,CASSLRGGYNEQFF
.,TRBJ2-5,TRBD2,TRBV6-2/TRBV6-3,TGTGCCAGCAGTCTAGCGGGAGCGCGAGAGACCCAGTACTTC,CASSLAGARETQYF
.,TRBJ2-7,TRBD2,TRBV6-6,TGTGCCAGCAGTCACGGGGCGGGAGGGCCCTCCGAGCAGTACTTC,CASSHGAGGPSEQYF
.,TRBJ2-7,TRBD2,TRBV4-3,TGCGCCAGCAGCCAAGAGGAAAATAGCGGGAGCTGGTCCTACGAGCAGTACTTC,CASSQEENSGSWSYEQYF
.,TRBJ2-5,.,TRBV7-9,TGTGCCAGCAGCTTAGCGCTACAGGGGAGGGAGACCCAGTACTTC,CASSLALQGRETQYF
.,TRBJ1-2,.,TRBV19,TGTGCCAGTAGTATTATAGGGGACTACAACTATGGCTACACCTTC,CASSIIGDYNYGYTF
.,TRBJ2-5,.,TRBV5-1,TGCGCCAGCAGCATTTCGACAGGCGCAACGGGGGAGACCCAGTACTTC,CASSISTGATGETQYF
.,TRBJ1-6,TRBD1,TRBV28,TGTGCCAGCAGTTTCAGGGGGGCATCTTCACCCCTCCACTTT,CASSFRGASSPLHF
.,TRBJ2-6,TRBD2,TRBV4-3,TGCGCCAGCAGCCGGGGAGGGTACAGCTCTGGGGCCAACGTCCTGACTTTC,CASSRGGYSSGANVLTF
.,TRBJ1-6,TRBD1,TRBV11-2,TGTGCCAGCAGCTCCGGGACAGTTAAGAATTCACCCCTCCACTTT,CASSSGTVKNSPLHF